Below are 24 T cell receptor beta chains sequenced from a single sample in a study of CD4 T cells in relation to SARS-CoV-2 and coronaviruses. Unexposed donor CD4+ T cells date from about 2010-2019, before the COVID-19 pandemic. Isolation of CD4+ T cells took place after around eleven days in culture. The method was immunoSEQ multiplex PCR; TCRdb's version includes in-frame clones alone and lacks a portion of them. Among more than 25,000 clones, about 80% were seen once, and the ten largest hold roughly 14%. These TCRs' antigens remain unknown. The sample consisted of CD4+ T cells from PBMCs, cultured in vitro. The receptors shown here come from a human donor in good health.

In DNA form, the CDR3 reads TGCGCCAGCAGCCCGGGACTCGGAGGTGACGAGCAGTACTTC. Translating gives CASSPGLGGDEQYF. This chain connects TRBV5-1 to TRBJ2-7; D is perhaps TRBD2 (6 bases). Germline-derived CDR1 and CDR2 are SGHRS and YFSETQ. Trimming took 4 bases from V and 5 from J, leaving 16 bases between them. The CDR3 is 14 residues long.

The chain combines TRBV12-3 or TRBV12-4 with TRBJ2-7; D uncertain. V was trimmed by 3 bases and J by 6 bases, leaving 9 bases between them. The CDR3 length is 12 residues. As DNA, the CDR3 is TGTGCCAGCAGTTTCGGTTGGTCCGAGCAGTACTTC. It translates to CASSFGWSEQYF.

The rearrangement links TRBV3-1 (or the pseudogene TRBV3-2) to TRBJ1-1; D is uncertain. Germline loops: CDR1 LGHDT, CDR2 YNNKEL (reference sequence). V was pared by 0 bases and J by 9 bases, with 11 bases between. The CDR3 extends over 13 amino acids. CDR3 sequence (DNA): TGTGCCAGCAGCCAAGATCAGAGGGTTAAAGCTTTCTTT. This sequence encodes CASSQDQRVKAFF.

The V call is TRBV6-6, the J call TRBJ2-7; 7 bases match TRBD1. In germline, CDR1 is MNHNY, CDR2 SVGAGI (reference sequence). With V trimmed by 7 bases and J by 3 bases, 9 bases remained unmatched. This CDR3 has 14 residues. The CDR3 reads CASKQTGADYEQYF. The CDR3 DNA reads as TGTGCCAGCAAACAAACAGGGGCGGACTACGAGCAGTACTTC.

The chain couples TRBV10-3 to TRBJ1-1, with a possible D match to TRBD1 (6 bases). Germline V gene sequence: CDR1 ENHRY, CDR2 SYGVKD. V lost 11 bases and J 0 bases, leaving 16 bases between the germline ends. This CDR3 is 14 amino acids long. In DNA form, the CDR3 reads TGTGCCGTTGCGCTGACAGGTATGAACACTGAAGCTTTCTTT. Residues: CAVALTGMNTEAFF.

The chain couples TRBV28 to TRBJ2-7; D perhaps matches TRBD1 (5 bases). Trimming stripped 4 bases from V and 7 bases from J, with 14 bases between. CDR3 size: 13 residues. Germline CDR1 is MDHEN and CDR2 is SYDVKM. CDR3 DNA sequence: TGTGCCAGCAGTTCCAGGGTCCCCGGAGAGCAGTACTTC. This encodes CASSSRVPGEQYF.

The chain combines TRBV12-3 or TRBV12-4 with TRBJ2-5; 9 bases fit TRBD1. The ends lost 6 bases at V and 4 bases at J; junction bases unmatched: 3. This CDR3 contains 13 residues. This chain's CDR3 is CASSQGQGETQYF. DNA for the CDR3: TGTGCCAGCAGCCAGGGACAGGGAGAGACCCAGTACTTC.

This clone showed up just a few times. The chain is built from TRBV13 and TRBJ2-3; the D gene is possibly TRBD2 (6 bases). Germline CDR1 is PRHDT and CDR2 is FYEKMQ (reference sequence). The length of the CDR3 is 16 residues. The germline V and J ends were trimmed by 4 bases and 2 bases, with 16 bases remaining between them. CDR3 nucleotides: TGTGCCAGCAGCTCCGGAGGGATGGTCACCACAGATACGCAGTATTTT. Its protein is CASSSGGMVTTDTQYF.

This clone has more than one count but fewer than ten. V usage is TRBV5-8 and J usage is TRBJ2-5; 8 bases are shared with TRBD2. The CDR3 length is 14 residues. CDR1 and CDR2 (germline): SGHTS, YDEGEE. V lost 4 bases, J lost 2 bases, and 4 bases stayed unmatched. CDR3 in amino acids: CASSPAGVQETQYF. The CDR3 nucleotides are TGTGCCAGCAGCCCAGCGGGAGTTCAAGAGACCCAGTACTTC.

This chain uses TRBV7-2 with TRBJ1-3, with a weak D call TRBD1 (5 bases). The germline V gene has CDR1 SGHTA and CDR2 FQGNSA. Trimming removed 6 bases from V and 4 bases from J, with 7 bases in between. The CDR3 contains 12 residues. CDR3 sequence (DNA): TGTGCCAGCAGACGGGGGGGAAACACCATATATTTT. Translated: CASRRGGNTIYF. Drawing the rest from reference TRBV7-2 and TRBJ1-3, the complete variable domain is GAGVSQSPSNKVTEKGKDVELRCDPISGHTALYWYRQSLGQGLEFLIYFQGNSAPDKSGLPSDRFSAERTGGSVSTLTIQRTQQEDSAVYLCASRRGGNTIYFGEGSWLTVV.

V gene TRBV2 combines with J gene TRBJ1-4, with unresolved D. From germline, CDR1 is SNHLY and CDR2 FYNNEI. The CDR3 loop spans 13 amino acids. The V end lost 2 bases, the J end lost 7 bases, and 8 bases lay between the germline ends. This CDR3 reads CASSEYFREKLFF. For the CDR3, the DNA is TGTGCCAGCAGTGAATACTTCCGTGAAAAACTGTTTTTT.

This chain connects TRBV5-6 to TRBJ1-5, with a tentative D call TRBD1 (6 bases). Germline-derived CDR1 and CDR2 are SGHDT and YYEEEE. V lost 4 bases, J lost 1 base, and 12 bases lay in between. The CDR3 consists of 15 residues. In DNA form, the CDR3 reads TGTGCCAGCAGCGAATTGGGGGCGAGCAATCAGCCCCAGCATTTT. It is translated as CASSELGASNQPQHF.

V gene TRBV4-3 combines with J gene TRBJ1-2, with a possible D match to TRBD1 (6 bases). This CDR3 has 14 residues. In germline, CDR1 is LGHNA, CDR2 YSLEER. Trimming stripped 1 base from V and 6 bases from J, with 12 bases between. CDR3 loop: CASSQGQQGNGYTF. DNA of the CDR3: TGCGCCAGCAGCCAAGGCCAACAGGGAAATGGCTACACCTTC.

The chain combines TRBV7-2 with TRBJ2-7; D is tentatively TRBD1 or TRBD2 (5 bases each). Trimming shortened V by 5 bases and J by 6 bases, and 14 bases separated the two germline ends. Germline lookup yields CDR1 SGHTA and CDR2 FQGNSA. The CDR3 runs to 13 residues. CDR3 sequence: CASSQGPASEQYF. The CDR3 DNA reads TGTGCCAGCAGCCAGGGACCCGCTTCCGAGCAGTACTTC.

This clone was picked up one time. Here the CDR3 DNA reads TGTGCCAGCAGTTTATTCTCCCCCGGACTAGCGGGTGCCTACGAGCAGTACTTC. This encodes CASSLFSPGLAGAYEQYF. This rearrangement joins TRBV27 to TRBJ2-7; TRBD2 aligns across 11 bases. The CDR3 is 18 amino acids. Germline values: CDR1 MNHEY, CDR2 SMNVEV (reference sequence). After removal of 1 base from V and 2 bases from J, the junction contained 10 bases not matched to a gene.

V is TRBV7-8 and J is TRBJ2-3; D may be TRBD2 (6 bases). V gave up 8 bases and J gave up 6 bases, with 15 bases separating them. CDR1 is SGHVS and CDR2 is FQNEAQ in the germline V gene. The CDR3 totals 13 residues. CDR3 protein: CASSRGAHDTQYF. CDR3 DNA: TGTGCCAGCTCCCGCGGGGCGCACGATACGCAGTATTTT.

The chain couples TRBV27 to TRBJ2-7, with 8 bases aligning to TRBD2. CDR1 MNHEY and CDR2 SMNVEV come from the germline V gene (reference sequence). The CDR3 consists of 14 residues. The V gene end was trimmed by 11 bases and the J gene end by 4 bases; junction bases not matched to a gene: 13. CDR3 sequence reads: CASRRGAGFYEQYF. CDR3 DNA: TGTGCCTCTAGGCGGGGGGCAGGTTTTTACGAGCAGTACTTC.

The gene calls are TRBV4-1 and TRBJ2-3; maybe TRBD1 (5 bases). The CDR3 spans 16 residues. CDR1 and CDR2 (germline): MGHRA, YSYEKL. V was shortened by 4 bases and J by 0 bases, with 14 bases between the two germline ends. The CDR3 reads CASSPLGAGSTDTQYF. The CDR3 bases are TGCGCCAGCAGCCCCCTTGGGGCAGGGAGCACAGATACGCAGTATTTT.

The V and J genes are TRBV7-9 and TRBJ2-3, with 7 nucleotides matching TRBD1. This CDR3 spans 17 amino acids. Germline V gene data show CDR1 as SEHNR and CDR2 as FQNEAQ (reference sequence). The junction had 12 bases not matched to a gene; V was cut back by 6 bases and J by 0 bases. The CDR3 sequence is CASSRNGPGQSTDTQYF. The CDR3 DNA sequence: TGTGCCAGCAGTCGAAACGGCCCGGGACAGAGCACAGATACGCAGTATTTT.

The chain employs TRBV13 and TRBJ2-7, with TRBD1 matching over 8 bases. CDR1 and CDR2 from the germline V gene are PRHDT and FYEKMQ (reference sequence). V was clipped by 5 bases and J by 5 bases; unmatched bases: 8. The CDR3 length is 14 residues. CDR3 in DNA: TGTGCCAGCAGCAGCCGGGACAGGAGACACGAGCAGTACTTC. This encodes CASSSRDRRHEQYF.

The chain couples TRBV5-6 to TRBJ2-3; TRBD2 matches at 11 bases. CDR1 SGHDT and CDR2 YYEEEE come from the germline V gene. V was pared by 4 bases and J by 5 bases, with 6 bases of the junction left unmatched. The CDR3 runs 15 residues. This CDR3 is CASSSSGRAEDTQYF. Here the CDR3 DNA reads TGTGCCAGCAGCAGTAGCGGGAGGGCCGAAGATACGCAGTATTTT. The variable domain in full, completed from reference TRBV5-6 and TRBJ2-3, reads DAGVTQSPTHLIKTRGQQVTLRCSPKSGHDTVSWYQQALGQGPQFIFQYYEEEERQRGNFPDRFSGHQFPNYSSELNVNALLLGDSALYLCASSSSGRAEDTQYFGPGTRLTVL.

Here the CDR3 DNA reads TGTGCCAGCAGCGAAAATGTAGGGGATGAAAAACTGTTTTTT. Amino acid sequence: CASSENVGDEKLFF. The J gene is TRBJ1-4, the V gene TRBV7-9, with a tentative D call TRBD1 (5 bases). The CDR3 has 14 amino acids. Trimming stripped 5 bases from V and 6 bases from J, with 13 bases between. The germline V gene encodes CDR1 SEHNR and CDR2 FQNEAQ (reference sequence).

The gene calls are TRBV7-9 and TRBJ2-2; D is possibly TRBD2 (6 bases). The germline V and J ends were trimmed by 10 bases and 0 bases, with 12 bases remaining between them. The CDR3 consists of 14 residues. The germline V gene has CDR1 SEHNR and CDR2 FQNEAQ (reference sequence). The CDR3 here is CANLGGTNTGELFF. As DNA, the CDR3 is TGTGCCAACCTTGGCGGGACGAACACCGGGGAGCTGTTTTTT.

The V and J genes are TRBV7-2 and TRBJ2-7, with 9 bases lining up with TRBD2. The trim removed 4 bases at V and 1 base at J, leaving 11 bases unmatched. The germline CDR1 and CDR2 sequences are SGHTA and FQGNSA. This CDR3 is built from 17 residues. The CDR3 loop is CASSSGPPRGGSYEQYF. Here the CDR3 DNA reads TGTGCCAGCAGCTCCGGGCCCCCGCGGGGGGGATCCTACGAGCAGTACTTC.